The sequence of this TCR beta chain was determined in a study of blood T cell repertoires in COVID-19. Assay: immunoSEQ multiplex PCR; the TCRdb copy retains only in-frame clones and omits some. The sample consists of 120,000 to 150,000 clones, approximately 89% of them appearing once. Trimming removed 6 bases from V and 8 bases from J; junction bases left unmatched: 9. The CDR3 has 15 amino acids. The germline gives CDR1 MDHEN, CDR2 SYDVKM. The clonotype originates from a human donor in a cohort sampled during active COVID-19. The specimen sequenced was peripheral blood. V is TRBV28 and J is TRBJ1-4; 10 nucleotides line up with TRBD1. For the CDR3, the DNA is TGTGCCAGCAGCTCCCCCGGGACAGGGGAAGAAAAACTGTTTTTT. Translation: CASSSPGTGEEKLFF.